The 27 T cell receptor beta chains in this list originate from one sample, sequenced in a study of T cell responses to AZD1222 COVID-19 vaccine. Data came from immunoSEQ multiplex PCR; TCRdb stores just in-frame clones and leaves some out. The sample includes 150,000 or so clones, roughly 90% of them seen just once. Specimen: peripheral blood, collected on day 0 of AZD1222 vaccination. These receptors originate from an adult in good health.

This chain joins TRBV2 and TRBJ1-5; maybe TRBD1 (6 bases). The CDR3 spans 14 residues. The germline V and J ends were trimmed by 4 bases and 3 bases, with 10 bases remaining between them. The germline CDR1 and CDR2 sequences are SNHLY and FYNNEI. CDR3 protein: CASSVWGPNQPQHF. The CDR3 DNA reads TGTGCCAGCAGTGTTTGGGGGCCCAATCAGCCCCAGCATTTT.

The V and J genes are TRBV7-8 and TRBJ1-2, with a tentative D call TRBD1 (5 bases). The CDR3 runs 14 residues. V lost 2 bases to trimming and J lost 8 bases, with 15 bases between them. Per the germline V gene, CDR1 is SGHVS and CDR2 is FQNEAQ. CDR3 in DNA: TGTGCCAGCAGCTTACGGTGGACATTGGGAGGCTACACCTTC. It codes for CASSLRWTLGGYTF.

The chain couples TRBV5-6 to TRBJ2-7, with 7 bases matching TRBD1. CDR1 and CDR2 from the germline V gene are SGHDT and YYEEEE. V dropped 3 bases and J dropped 2; count of bases not matched to a gene: 5. The CDR3 extends over 14 amino acids. The CDR3 spells CASSWDRNTYEQYF. The CDR3 bases are TGTGCCAGCAGCTGGGACAGAAACACCTACGAGCAGTACTTC.

The chain recombines TRBV5-1 with TRBJ2-7; D not resolved. Germline lookup yields CDR1 SGHRS and CDR2 YFSETQ. The CDR3 sequence is 14 residues long. Trimming took 4 bases from V and 0 from J, leaving 11 bases between them. CDR3 region: CASSPGYLSYEQYF. The CDR3 bases are TGCGCCAGCAGCCCAGGATACCTCTCCTACGAGCAGTACTTC.

The rearrangement uses TRBV5-1 and TRBJ2-7; TRBD1 matches 8 bases. CDR3 size: 15 residues. Per the germline V gene, CDR1 is SGHRS and CDR2 is YFSETQ. The V and J ends lost 2 bases and 2 bases, in that order; junction bases with no gene match: 6. CDR3 coding DNA: TGCGCCAGCAGCTTAACCGGGACAGGTCCCTACGAGCAGTACTTC. Protein sequence: CASSLTGTGPYEQYF.

The chain links TRBV6-5 to TRBJ1-1; 9 bases agree with TRBD1. Germline V lookup: CDR1 MNHEY, CDR2 SVGAGI. J lost 7 bases, V lost 2 bases, and 8 bases had no gene match. The CDR3 length is 15 residues. The CDR3 sequence is CASSYGTGFWSEAFF. The CDR3 DNA reads TGTGCCAGCAGTTACGGGACAGGGTTTTGGAGTGAAGCTTTCTTT.

The chain is built from TRBV29-1 and TRBJ1-2; no reliable D call. Trimming left V 1 base short and J 2 bases short, with 11 bases between. The V gene's germline CDR1 is SQVTM and CDR2 ANQGSEA. CDR3 length: 14 residues. The DNA for the CDR3 is TGCAGCGTTGAAGGATTGGGAGGGAACTATGGCTACACCTTC. It yields the protein CSVEGLGGNYGYTF.

V and J are TRBV28 and TRBJ1-4, with D maybe TRBD1 (5 bases). Trimming removed 3 bases at V and 8 bases at J, with 13 bases between. The CDR3 length is 14 residues. Germline loops: CDR1 MDHEN, CDR2 SYDVKM. CDR3 nucleotide sequence: TGTGCCAGCAGTTTCTCTCCAGGGCTCGAAAAACTGTTTTTT. Its protein product is CASSFSPGLEKLFF. The complete variable domain, with remaining parts taken from reference TRBV28 and TRBJ1-4, reads DVKVTQSSRYLVKRTGEKVFLECVQDMDHENMFWYRQDPGLGLRLIYFSYDVKMKEKGDIPEGYSVSREKKERFSLILESASTNQTSMYLCASSFSPGLEKLFFGSGTQLSVL.

The gene calls are TRBV25-1 and TRBJ1-6, with D maybe TRBD1 (6 bases). The germline V gene has CDR1 MGHDK and CDR2 SYGVNS. The CDR3 is 14 amino acids. Deletions cut 4 bases from V and 3 bases from J, with 7 bases between. The CDR3 coding sequence is TGTGCCAGCAGTGGGGGACACTATAATTCACCCCTCCACTTT. Protein product: CASSGGHYNSPLHF. Supplemented by reference TRBV25-1 and TRBJ1-6, the full variable domain reads EADIYQTPRYLVIGTGKKITLECSQTMGHDKMYWYQQDPGMELHLIHYSYGVNSTEKGDLSSESTVSRIRTEHFPLTLESARPSHTSQYLCASSGGHYNSPLHFGNGTRLTVT.

The genes are TRBV5-5 and TRBJ1-2, with TRBD1 as a possible D gene (5 bases). This CDR3 contains 13 residues. V was clipped by 7 bases and J by 2 bases, with 12 bases between them. The germline V gene has CDR1 SGHKS and CDR2 YYEKEE (reference sequence). The CDR3 reads CASEVGENYGYTF. CDR3 DNA: TGTGCCAGCGAGGTAGGGGAGAACTATGGCTACACCTTC.

V and J are TRBV3-1 (or the pseudogene TRBV3-2) and TRBJ1-4; D is uncertain. The V gene lost 7 bases and the J gene lost 3 bases, with 21 bases spanning the gap. Germline lookup yields CDR1 LGHDT and CDR2 YNNKEL (reference sequence). The CDR3 is 17 amino acids. The CDR3 loop reads CASTRTGSIGANEKLFF. The CDR3 DNA reads TGTGCCAGCACCCGAACGGGATCTATAGGAGCTAATGAAAAACTGTTTTTT.

The chain combines TRBV6-1 with TRBJ1-6; D not resolved. CDR1 is MNHNS, CDR2 SASEGT, per germline. The CDR3 is made up of 14 amino acids. Trimming took off 2 bases at V and 5 bases at J, with 7 bases between the two ends. The CDR3, as DNA: TGTGCCAGCAGTGAACGTGGGGATAATTCACCCCTCCACTTT. This gives the protein CASSERGDNSPLHF.

The V gene is TRBV9, the J gene TRBJ2-1; D tentatively fits TRBD1 or TRBD2 (5 bases each). Germline CDR1 reads SGDLS; CDR2 reads YYNGEE. V was pared by 0 bases and J by 7 bases, with 17 bases between. The length of the CDR3 is 16 residues. CDR3: CASSVVSSGTTNEQFF. CDR3 DNA: TGTGCCAGCAGCGTAGTTTCATCCGGGACCACTAATGAGCAGTTCTTC.

The gene calls are TRBV13 and TRBJ2-7, with D possibly matching TRBD2 (5 bases). Trimming took off 1 base at V and 6 bases at J, with 13 bases between the two ends. CDR3 length equals 14 residues. CDR1 and CDR2 from the germline V gene are PRHDT and FYEKMQ (reference sequence). The CDR3 DNA is TGTGCCAGCAGCTTAGAAGGCCTAGCTGGCGAGCAGTACTTC. Protein product: CASSLEGLAGEQYF.

V is TRBV20-1 and J is TRBJ2-3; D gene uncertain. The CDR3 contains 11 residues. Germline CDR1 reads DFQATT; CDR2 reads SNEGSKA (reference sequence). With 0 bases removed from V and 6 bases from J, the gap between germline ends came to 4 bases. The CDR3 DNA follows: TGCAGTGCTAGAGATGCCGATACGCAGTATTTT. It translates to CSARDADTQYF.

This chain uses TRBV6-5 with TRBJ2-7; 8 bases map to TRBD2. Losses at the gene ends were 8 bases for V and 6 bases for J; bases not matched to a gene: 9. CDR1 MNHEY and CDR2 SVGAGI come from the germline V gene. The CDR3 runs 13 residues. The CDR3 protein is CASAREGLSEQYF. The CDR3 DNA reads as TGTGCCAGCGCCCGGGAGGGCCTATCCGAGCAGTACTTC.

CDR3 coding DNA: TGCGCCAGCAGCTTTTACCAAGAGACCCAGTACTTC. Translation: CASSFYQETQYF. The rearrangement uses TRBV5-1 and TRBJ2-5; no definite D call. CDR3 length: 12 amino acids. Germline V lookup: CDR1 SGHRS, CDR2 YFSETQ. Deletions cut 2 bases from V and 0 bases from J, with 2 bases between. The variable domain in full, with the rest retrieved from reference TRBV5-1 and TRBJ2-5, is KAGVTQTPRYLIKTRGQQVTLSCSPISGHRSVSWYQQTPGQGLQFLFEYFSETQRNKGNFPGRFSGRQFSNSRSEMNVSTLELGDSALYLCASSFYQETQYFGPGTRLLVL.

The genes are TRBV28 and TRBJ2-3; 12 positions match TRBD1. Germline CDR1 reads MDHEN; CDR2 reads SYDVKM. The V segment lost 0 bases and the J segment 1 base; nucleotides outside the gene matches: 2. The CDR3 totals 17 residues. The chain's CDR3 is CASSLWGTGGGTDTQYF. The CDR3, as DNA: TGTGCCAGCAGTTTATGGGGGACAGGGGGCGGCACAGATACGCAGTATTTT.

The DNA of the CDR3 is TGCGCCAGCAGCCCGGGACATACGCGACCTGAAGCTTTCTTT. Translating gives CASSPGHTRPEAFF. This chain uses TRBV5-1 with TRBJ1-1, with a weak D call TRBD1 (6 bases). This CDR3 is built from 14 residues. CDR1 and CDR2 (germline): SGHRS, YFSETQ. The V end lost 4 bases, the J end lost 6 bases, and 16 bases lay between the germline ends.

The rearrangement uses TRBV6-1 and TRBJ1-6; perhaps TRBD1 as D (5 bases). The CDR3 sequence is 14 residues long. Germline CDR1 and CDR2: MNHNS and SASEGT. V lost 5 bases and J 7 bases, leaving 12 bases between the germline ends. The CDR3 bases are TGTGCCAGCAGTACGACAGACGGCAATTCACCCCTCCACTTT. Amino acid sequence: CASSTTDGNSPLHF.

CDR3 DNA: TGCAGTGCTAAAGAGCCCAATGAGCAGTTCTTC. Encoded protein: CSAKEPNEQFF. The chain links TRBV20-1 to TRBJ2-1; D is uncertain. Germline V gene data show CDR1 as DFQATT and CDR2 as SNEGSKA (reference sequence). There are 11 residues in the CDR3. V shed 4 bases and J shed 6 bases, with 7 bases lying between them.

The V call is TRBV24-1, the J call TRBJ2-3; D gene unclear. The CDR3 totals 13 residues. Trimming removed 5 bases at V and 6 bases at J, with 11 bases between. Germline CDR1 and CDR2: KGHDR and SFDVKD. The CDR3 nucleotides read TGTGCCACCAGTGCACCCCCCATGGATACGCAGTATTTT. Its protein product is CATSAPPMDTQYF.

The chain recombines TRBV12-3 or TRBV12-4 with TRBJ1-2; D remains unclear. Trimming shortened V by 6 bases and J by 7 bases, and 12 bases separated the two germline ends. This CDR3 is 12 amino acids long. For the CDR3, the DNA is TGTGCCAGCAGCTTGGCGGGGAGTGGCTACACCTTC. It translates to CASSLAGSGYTF.

The rearrangement links TRBV5-4 to TRBJ1-3; maybe TRBD1 (5 bases). Deletions cut 4 bases from V and 0 bases from J, with 11 bases between. CDR1 and CDR2 (germline): SGHNT, YYREEE (reference sequence). The CDR3 runs 15 residues. The CDR3 nucleotides read TGTGCCAGCAGCCGGGCGGGGACCTCTGGAAACACCATATATTTT. As protein: CASSRAGTSGNTIYF.

The chain combines TRBV12-3 or TRBV12-4 with TRBJ1-2; D gene uncertain. The length of the CDR3 is 12 residues. V gave up 5 bases and J gave up 12 bases, with 16 bases separating them. CDR3 DNA: TGTGCCAGCAGTGACGCCGGGCGCCGAAACACCTTC. Residues: CASSDAGRRNTF.

This clone was picked up many times. V and J are TRBV6-4 and TRBJ2-3; unclear D gene. The germline CDR1 and CDR2 sequences are MRHNA and SNTAGT. There are 15 residues in the CDR3. V lost 3 bases to trimming and J lost 4 bases, with 14 bases between them. CDR3 amino acids: CASSESLEMADTQYF. DNA of the CDR3: TGTGCCAGCAGTGAAAGCCTAGAAATGGCAGATACGCAGTATTTT.

The rearrangement uses TRBV6-5 and TRBJ2-2; D call uncertain. CDR1 and CDR2 from the germline V gene are MNHEY and SVGAGI. Trimming left V 0 bases short and J 6 bases short, with 11 bases between. The CDR3 is 15 residues long. The CDR3 loop reads CASSYSAFLSGELFF. In DNA, the CDR3 is TGTGCCAGCAGTTACTCGGCTTTTCTCTCCGGGGAGCTGTTTTTT.